A selection of T cell receptor beta chains follows, all from one sample in a study of blood T cell repertoires in COVID-19. Profiled with immunoSEQ multiplex PCR; TCRdb holds only in-frame clones, not every one. The data show just over 250,000 clones, 75% to 95% seen once. The sequenced sample was peripheral blood. Receptors were obtained from a person aged 18 to 30 with COVID-19, enrolled during active disease. Each CDR3 is given with its conserved first and last residue. D genes are given only for firm matches. Size tells how often a clone was seen (once, few, many) or the class of an expanded clone, and some rows leave it out.

J	D	V	size	DNA	CDR3
TRBJ1-2	NA	TRBV18	NA	TGTGCCAGCTCACCCGACAGCTATGGCTACACCTTC	CASSPDSYGYTF
TRBJ2-7	TRBD1	TRBV6-5	NA	TGTGCCAGCAGTTACCAGCAGGGGGTTTCCTACGAGCAGTACTTC	CASSYQQGVSYEQYF
TRBJ1-2	TRBD1	TRBV24-1	NA	TGTGCCACCAGTGATACCGGGACAGGCGAAGCTAACTATGGCTACACCTTC	CATSDTGTGEANYGYTF
TRBJ2-1	NA	TRBV24-1	NA	TGTGCCACCAGTGATTTGGGAGGGAGCCCCTACAATGAGCAGTTCTTC	CATSDLGGSPYNEQFF
TRBJ2-1	TRBD1	TRBV4-1	once	TGCGCCAGCAGCCATTCCCTGGACAGGGGGCGTCCTAATGAGCAGTTCTTC	CASSHSLDRGRPNEQFF
TRBJ2-7	TRBD2	TRBV19	NA	TGTGCCAGTAGTTCCGGACTAGCGGGAGGCGAGCAGTACTTC	CASSSGLAGGEQYF
TRBJ2-7	TRBD2	TRBV6-2/TRBV6-3	NA	TGTGCCAGCAGCCAAGGACTAGCGGGCCACTACGAGCAGTACTTC	CASSQGLAGHYEQYF
TRBJ2-2	NA	TRBV7-2	NA	TGTGCCAGCAGCTTTCCGGGGGACCGCGTGGCCGGGGAGCTGTTTTTT	CASSFPGDRVAGELFF
TRBJ1-5	TRBD1	TRBV30	NA	TGTGCCTGGAGTAGACAGGGGAAAGGCCAGCCCCAGCATTTT	CAWSRQGKGQPQHF
TRBJ1-1	NA	TRBV7-3	NA	TGTGCCAGCAGCTCCCTTCAGGGGACTGAAGCTTTCTTT	CASSSLQGTEAFF
TRBJ2-1	NA	TRBV19	NA	TGTGCCAGTAGTATTCGGTTTCAGGTTGCTTATGAGCAGTTCTTC	CASSIRFQVAYEQFF
TRBJ2-1	TRBD2	TRBV28	NA	TGTGCCAGACCTAGCGGGATGGTTGGCGAGCAGTTCTTC	CARPSGMVGEQFF
TRBJ2-7	NA	TRBV6-4	NA	TGTGCCAGCAGTGACCCCCCCGCCTACGAGCAGTACTTC	CASSDPPAYEQYF
TRBJ2-5	NA	TRBV2	NA	TGTGCCAGCAGTGAAGGCTTCGGGAAAGAGACCCAGTACTTC	CASSEGFGKETQYF
TRBJ1-6	NA	TRBV28	NA	TGTGCCAGCAGTTATGGTTTGAGTCAGGGTGATAATTCACCCCTCCACTTT	CASSYGLSQGDNSPLHF
TRBJ2-1	TRBD2	TRBV12-5	NA	TGTGCTAGTGCACCGGGACTAGAGTACAATGAGCAGTTCTTC	CASAPGLEYNEQFF
TRBJ2-1	NA	TRBV19	NA	TGTGCCAGTAGTCAAGCGTTAGCCTCCTACAATGAGCAGTTCTTC	CASSQALASYNEQFF
TRBJ2-7	TRBD1	TRBV9	NA	TGTGCCAGCAGCGTTGGGGACAGTGATAACTACGAGCAGTACTTC	CASSVGDSDNYEQYF
TRBJ2-3	NA	TRBV12-3/TRBV12-4	NA	TGTGCCAGCAGTTTTGGCTCAGATACGCAGTATTTT	CASSFGSDTQYF
TRBJ2-7	NA	TRBV7-9	NA	TGTGCCAGCAGCCCGCAGAACTCCTACGAGCAGTACTTC	CASSPQNSYEQYF
TRBJ2-2	TRBD1	TRBV5-4	few	TGTGCCAGCAGGAGTGGGCCAGGGGGTTATACCGGGGAGCTGTTTTTT	CASRSGPGGYTGELFF
TRBJ1-1	NA	TRBV19	once	TGTGCCAGTAGTATAGACGGGAACACTGAAGCTTTCTTT	CASSIDGNTEAFF
TRBJ1-1	NA	TRBV2	NA	TGTGCCAGCAGCGTCAGGGAAATGAACACTGAAGCTTTCTTT	CASSVREMNTEAFF
TRBJ2-3	TRBD2	TRBV30	NA	TGTGCCTGGAGTTACCCCGGGACTACCACAGATACGCAGTATTTT	CAWSYPGTTTDTQYF
TRBJ1-1	NA	TRBV6-4	NA	TGTGCCAGCCGCTGGAGGGTACCACTCATGAACACTGAAGCTTTCTTT	CASRWRVPLMNTEAFF
TRBJ1-1	NA	TRBV30	NA	TGTGCCTGGAGTCTACGGTCCTCTAACACTGAAGCTTTCTTT	CAWSLRSSNTEAFF
TRBJ2-1	TRBD2	TRBV29-1	NA	TGCAGCGTACTTGCGGGAGGAGGTGAGCAGTTCTTC	CSVLAGGGEQFF
TRBJ1-2	NA	TRBV27	NA	TGTGCCAGCAGCCCGATGTTGACAGTTCCGAGTTCCTATGGCTACACCTTC	CASSPMLTVPSSYGYTF
TRBJ2-1	NA	TRBV6-5	NA	TGTGCCAGCAGATCCTCTGGGGCTGAGCAGTTCTTC	CASRSSGAEQFF
TRBJ2-4	NA	TRBV24-1	NA	TGTGCCACCAGTGACCACCGAGCGGGCTCCAAAAACATTCAGTACTTC	CATSDHRAGSKNIQYF
TRBJ1-1	NA	TRBV28	NA	TGTGCCAGCAGCCATACGGGAGGCTCTGAAGCTTTCTTT	CASSHTGGSEAFF
TRBJ2-1	TRBD2	TRBV13	NA	TGTGCCAGCAGCTTAGAGACTAGCGGGGATGAGCAGTTCTTC	CASSLETSGDEQFF
TRBJ2-7	NA	TRBV14	NA	TGTGCCAGCAGCCAAGGACTATCAGAGCACTACGAGCAGTACTTC	CASSQGLSEHYEQYF
TRBJ1-5	NA	TRBV6-5	NA	TGTGCCAGCAGTTACGATGTCGGTCAGCCCCAGCATTTT	CASSYDVGQPQHF
TRBJ1-1	NA	TRBV7-8	NA	TGTGCCAGCAGCTCTTCTGTCCCCTCGGGCACTGAAGCTTTCTTT	CASSSSVPSGTEAFF
TRBJ1-4	TRBD1	TRBV4-2	NA	TGTGCCAGCAGCCAACTAAACGAGGTGGGACAGCTATATGCAACTAATGAAAAACTGTTTTTT	CASSQLNEVGQLYATNEKLFF
TRBJ1-5	TRBD1	TRBV6-2/TRBV6-3	NA	TGTGCCAGCGGCCCAAAAACCCGGACAGGGGCGCATCAGCCCCAGCATTTT	CASGPKTRTGAHQPQHF
TRBJ2-7	TRBD2	TRBV14	NA	TGTGCCAGCAGCCAAGGGGCAGCGGGAGTCTACGAGCAGTACTTC	CASSQGAAGVYEQYF
TRBJ1-2	TRBD1	TRBV5-5	NA	TGTGCCAGCAGCTTGATTATCAGGGGGCATGGCTACACCTTC	CASSLIIRGHGYTF
TRBJ2-1	TRBD2	TRBV27	once	TGTGCCAGCAGTTTTGATAGAGCGGGGGTACCCAACAATGAGCAGTTCTTC	CASSFDRAGVPNNEQFF
TRBJ1-2	TRBD1	TRBV27	NA	TGTGCCAGCAGTTCAGGGGGCCCCTATGGCTACACCTTC	CASSSGGPYGYTF
TRBJ2-1	TRBD1	TRBV6-5	NA	TGTGCCAGCAGCGCAGACAGGGCTAAGCAGTTCTTC	CASSADRAKQFF
TRBJ2-5	TRBD1	TRBV6-1	NA	TGTGCCAGCAGTGAAATTGGTTGGTACAGGGGGCCGGAGACCCAGTACTTC	CASSEIGWYRGPETQYF
TRBJ2-7	NA	TRBV10-1	NA	TGCGCCAGCAGTATCAGGGGTCTAAACGAGCAGTACTTC	CASSIRGLNEQYF
TRBJ2-1	NA	TRBV3-1/TRBV3-2	NA	TGTGCCAGCAGCCAAGTTGGAGGGAGGCGCCGTCAAAGCTCCTACAATGAGCAGTTCTTC	CASSQVGGRRRQSSYNEQFF
TRBJ1-2	TRBD1	TRBV9	NA	TGTGCCAGCAGCGCAACAGGACAGGCACTCTATGGCTACACCTTC	CASSATGQALYGYTF
TRBJ2-4	TRBD1	TRBV5-1	NA	TGCGCCAGCAGCTTCAAAGGACAGGGGGACATTCAGTACTTC	CASSFKGQGDIQYF
TRBJ2-3	TRBD2	TRBV3-1/TRBV3-2	once	TGTGCCAGCAGCCGGTTAGCGGGGAGCACAGATACGCAGTATTTT	CASSRLAGSTDTQYF
TRBJ2-7	TRBD1	TRBV10-1	few	TGCGCCACTCCGGACAGGGTCGAGCAGTACTTC	CATPDRVEQYF
TRBJ1-5	NA	TRBV27	NA	TGTGCCAGCAGTTTATCGGGCACTGGGTATCAGCCCCAGCATTTT	CASSLSGTGYQPQHF
TRBJ1-2	NA	TRBV5-1	NA	TGCGCCAGCAGCTTGGATGCAGGGGCCTACTATGGCTACACCTTC	CASSLDAGAYYGYTF